These T cell receptor beta chains were read from a single sample in a study of blood T cells in healthy people across ages. TCRdb analysed the 5' RACE reads with MiXCR anew, one entry per CDR3 protein. The table shows about 760,000 distinct CDR3 sequences, with roughly 25% occurring only once. These data were also reused for a study on T cells of mothers and their children.

The sequenced sample was blood. The receptors derive from a boy between 10 and 17 years old in good health. Each CDR3 is given without its conserved first and last residue.

J gene,V gene,CDR3 protein
TRBJ2-5,TRBV29-1,SVGARLAGDRGQY
TRBJ2-6,TRBV27,ASSLSWTDSGANVLT
TRBJ1-2,TRBV21-1,ASIPGDFYGYT
TRBJ2-1,TRBV4-2,ASRGTGANEQF
TRBJ2-7,TRBV20-1,SARDTQETYEQY
TRBJ2-6,TRBV5-6,ASSLEADPGWISGANVLT
TRBJ2-6,TRBV28,ASVGGSGANVLT
.,TRBV7-9,ASTPLRLSPEQY
TRBJ1-2,TRBV27,ASSLRGVGLYGYT
TRBJ2-7,TRBV5-1,ASSRNSGNYEQY
TRBJ2-3,TRBV9,ASSPLRWDTQY
TRBJ2-5,TRBV12-3/TRBV12-4,ASSPPREAGQETQY
TRBJ2-5,TRBV6-6,ASSWRAGVIETQY
TRBJ2-7,TRBV6-2/TRBV6-3,ASSYSRNYEQY
TRBJ2-3,TRBV12-3/TRBV12-4,ASSFRTSGSFADTQY
TRBJ2-3,TRBV24-1,ATSDFGAGTQY
TRBJ2-7,TRBV5-1,ASSLGQGQLDEQY
TRBJ1-4,TRBV27,ASSLYGVAKLF
TRBJ1-2,TRBV5-1,ASSSGTNYGYT
TRBJ1-6,TRBV20-1,SATQGMSPLH
TRBJ2-1,TRBV7-9,ASSFGYNEQF